This TCR beta chain originates from a study of response to subunit inactivated influenza vaccine. Trimming left V 5 bases short and J 6 bases short, with 17 bases between. The CDR3 runs to 15 residues. Germline V gives CDR1 SGHAT, CDR2 FQNNGV. TCRdb recomputed calls from the RT-PCR reads with MiXCR, one row per CDR3 protein. The sample gives roughly 500,000 distinct CDR3 sequences, 16% of which show up once; over 2.5% is in the top ten. The starting material was CD4+ T cells sorted from PBMCs, obtained less than 30 months after vaccination. The receptor comes from a man between 50 and 69 years old who received an inactivated influenza vaccine. The rearrangement links TRBV11-2 to TRBJ2-1, with D perhaps TRBD2 (6 bases). The CDR3 region is CASSLTGTLLNEQFF. In DNA, the CDR3 is TGTGCCAGCAGCCTTACCGGGACTTTGCTCAATGAGCAGTTCTTC.